The 13 T cell receptor beta chains reported below all come from one sample, sequenced in a study of beta chain features in type 1 diabetes. The authors reverse transcribed all of the isolated RNA, so sequencing captured expressed TCRB transcripts. Measured with immunoSEQ multiplex PCR; TCRdb has only the in-frame clones, and not every one. The sample has 300,000 to 350,000 clones; 15% to 20% are singletons. Specimen: naive CD4+ T cells from blood. These receptors all stem from a woman under 30 in good health.

This clone was seen a few times. The CDR3 region has the DNA TGTGCCAGCAGGCTAGCGGGGGGACGTCTCAATGAGCAGTTCTTC. Translation gives CASRLAGGRLNEQFF. The rearrangement links TRBV5-4 to TRBJ2-1; 11 positions agree with TRBD2. The CDR3 has 15 residues. The J segment lost 6 bases and the V segment lost 5 bases, leaving 7 bases of the junction unmatched. Germline V gives CDR1 SGHNT, CDR2 YYREEE (reference sequence).

The V and J genes are TRBV30 and TRBJ1-1; D perhaps matches TRBD1 (6 bases). Germline loops: CDR1 GTSNPN, CDR2 SVGIG (reference sequence). The CDR3 extends over 12 amino acids. V was pared by 8 bases and J by 1 base, with 11 bases between. Here the CDR3 DNA reads TGTGCCGGGGGCCGGGGGAACACTGAAGCTTTCTTT. Its translation: CAGGRGNTEAFF.

This clone was found a few times. The gene calls are TRBV5-5 and TRBJ2-3, with TRBD2 as a possible D gene (5 bases). The CDR3 spans 15 residues. Trimming removed 1 base at V and 3 bases at J, with 12 bases between. Germline CDR1 and CDR2: SGHKS and YYEKEE (reference sequence). The CDR3 DNA is TGTGCCAGCAGCTTGTACGTACTAGGAACAGATACGCAGTATTTT. It encodes CASSLYVLGTDTQYF.

The chain couples TRBV7-9 to TRBJ1-1; D is unclear. The germline gives CDR1 SEHNR, CDR2 FQNEAQ (reference sequence). The CDR3 has 11 residues. Trimming left V 2 bases short and J 10 bases short, with 8 bases between. DNA of the CDR3: TGTGCCAGCAGCTTACCGAGTGGAGCTTTCTTT. Encoded protein: CASSLPSGAFF. The full variable domain, completed using reference TRBV7-9 and TRBJ1-1, is DTGVSQNPRHKITKRGQNVTFRCDPISEHNRLYWYRQTLGQGPEFLTYFQNEAQLEKSRLLSDRFSAERPKGSFSTLEIQRTEQGDSAMYLCASSLPSGAFFGQGTRLTVV.

V usage is TRBV11-2 and J usage is TRBJ2-3; TRBD2 matches at 10 bases. This CDR3 spans 14 amino acids. V was pared by 4 bases and J by 6 bases, with 4 bases of the junction left unmatched. The germline V gene has CDR1 SGHAT and CDR2 FQNNGV. CDR3 residues: CASSSLAGADTQYF. CDR3 in DNA: TGTGCCAGCAGCTCCCTAGCGGGAGCGGATACGCAGTATTTT.

The chain links TRBV2 to TRBJ2-3; D remains ambiguous. With 2 bases removed from V and 4 bases from J, the gap between germline ends came to 4 bases. Germline CDR1 and CDR2: SNHLY and FYNNEI. CDR3 size: 12 residues. CDR3 nucleotides: TGTGCCAGCAGTGAACTTGCAGATACGCAGTATTTT. It translates to CASSELADTQYF. Variable domain in full (rest from reference TRBV2 and TRBJ2-3): EPEVTQTPSHQVTQMGQEVILRCVPISNHLYFYWYRQILGQKVEFLVSFYNNEISEKSEIFDDQFSVERPDGSNFTLKIRSTKLEDSAMYFCASSELADTQYFGPGTRLTVL.

In this sample, this clone turned up a few times. V gene TRBV6-1 combines with J gene TRBJ2-3, with 9 nucleotides matching TRBD2. Germline assignment: CDR1 MNHNS and CDR2 SASEGT. CDR3 size: 15 residues. Unmatched junction bases numbered 8, after V lost 4 bases and J lost 6 bases. This CDR3 is CASSGSREGRDTQYF. The CDR3 DNA reads TGTGCCAGCAGTGGGTCGCGGGAGGGCCGGGATACGCAGTATTTT.

The DNA of the CDR3 is TGTGCCACCAGCAGGCCGGGACAGGGGATGACCGGGGAGCTGTTTTTT. Its protein is CATSRPGQGMTGELFF. The chain uses TRBV15 and TRBJ2-2, with TRBD1 matching 10 bases. From germline, CDR1 is LNHNV and CDR2 YYDKDF (reference sequence). The CDR3 has 16 residues. With V trimmed by 3 bases and J by 5 bases, 6 bases remained unmatched.

The table lists this clone with a few counts. The V gene is TRBV19, the J gene TRBJ1-2; 7 nucleotides match TRBD1. J was trimmed by 2 bases and V by 9 bases; bases with no gene match: 6. The CDR3 is 13 amino acids. Germline V gene data show CDR1 as LNHDA and CDR2 as SQIVND (reference sequence). The CDR3 protein is CASRGGGNYGYTF. The CDR3 region has the DNA TGTGCCAGCCGAGGAGGGGGCAACTATGGCTACACCTTC.

V gene TRBV4-2 combines with J gene TRBJ2-1; 7 nucleotides align to TRBD1. Trimming at V came to 1 base and at J to 5 bases, leaving 5 bases not matched to a gene. Germline V gene data show CDR1 as LGHNA and CDR2 as YNFKEQ. The CDR3 totals 15 residues. The CDR3 spells CASSQAWTGDNEQFF. Here the CDR3 DNA reads TGTGCCAGCAGCCAAGCCTGGACAGGAGACAATGAGCAGTTCTTC.

This chain connects TRBV6-1 to TRBJ2-1, with no clear D. CDR3 size: 15 residues. The ends were cut back, 6 bases at V and 0 bases at J, with 12 bases in the middle. Looked up from germline, CDR1 is MNHNS and CDR2 is SASEGT. CDR3 residues: CASSIDTNSYNEQFF. The CDR3 nucleotides read TGTGCCAGCAGCATAGACACCAACTCCTACAATGAGCAGTTCTTC.

This clone was counted only a few times. The chain joins TRBV10-3 to TRBJ1-1; 7 nucleotides match TRBD1. This CDR3 is built from 15 residues. With 0 bases clipped from V and 5 bases from J, the junction kept 6 bases outside the gene matches. Germline CDR1 reads ENHRY; CDR2 reads SYGVKD. CDR3 loop: CAISESGQGETEAFF. Here the CDR3 DNA reads TGTGCCATCAGTGAGTCGGGGCAGGGGGAAACTGAAGCTTTCTTT.

The chain has TRBV27 and TRBJ1-2; D not resolved. Germline CDR1 MNHEY, CDR2 SMNVEV (reference sequence). Trimming left V 3 bases short and J 8 bases short, with 13 bases between. This CDR3 contains 13 residues. Here the CDR3 reads CASSFWRDRGYTF. The CDR3 coding sequence is TGTGCCAGCAGTTTTTGGCGGGATCGGGGCTACACCTTC.